These T cell receptor beta chains were read from a single sample in a study of blood T cell repertoires in COVID-19. Sequencing used immunoSEQ multiplex PCR; TCRdb keeps in-frame clones, though not all of them. The sample gives some 150,000 clones, roughly 90% of which show up once; 0.95% to 1.5% is in the top ten. Material: PBMCs or T cells enriched from blood (not recorded which). The receptors shown here come from a human donor with acute COVID-19. The donor label of this sample is uncertain. CDR3s include the opening cysteine and the closing phenylalanine or tryptophan. D genes are given only for firm matches.

CDR3aa: CASSPTGTGANVLTF
d_gene: .
v_gene: TRBV13

CDR3aa: CASSQDQGAKGNEQFF
d_gene: TRBD1
v_gene: TRBV4-2

CDR3aa: CATSLGQGARDTGELFF
d_gene: TRBD1
v_gene: TRBV15

CDR3aa: CASSQGRTSGYNEQFF
d_gene: TRBD2
v_gene: TRBV4-2

CDR3aa: CASSQFHAGVEAFF
d_gene: .
v_gene: TRBV14

CDR3aa: CASSDHQGAGELFF
d_gene: TRBD1
v_gene: TRBV9

CDR3aa: CASSGAGGWGYTF
d_gene: TRBD1
v_gene: TRBV12-3/TRBV12-4

CDR3aa: CASGLTGESNEKLFF
d_gene: TRBD1
v_gene: TRBV5-1

CDR3aa: CASSLGNLRDGYTF
d_gene: .
v_gene: TRBV5-4

CDR3aa: CASSTGQGVSGKLFF
d_gene: TRBD1
v_gene: TRBV2

CDR3aa: CASSLGGQGNTEAFF
d_gene: TRBD1
v_gene: TRBV11-3

CDR3aa: CAWKKSSGANVLTF
d_gene: .
v_gene: TRBV30

CDR3aa: CASSLPRLAGSYEQYF
d_gene: TRBD2
v_gene: TRBV7-9

CDR3aa: CASSTTGEAQPQHF
d_gene: TRBD1
v_gene: TRBV18

CDR3aa: CAWRTANTEAFF
d_gene: .
v_gene: TRBV30

CDR3aa: CASSFDNRATYGTFF
d_gene: .
v_gene: TRBV5-1

CDR3aa: CASSLVAGTSGASMASYEQYF
d_gene: TRBD2
v_gene: TRBV7-6

CDR3aa: CASSPGGGVSYGYTF
d_gene: .
v_gene: TRBV19